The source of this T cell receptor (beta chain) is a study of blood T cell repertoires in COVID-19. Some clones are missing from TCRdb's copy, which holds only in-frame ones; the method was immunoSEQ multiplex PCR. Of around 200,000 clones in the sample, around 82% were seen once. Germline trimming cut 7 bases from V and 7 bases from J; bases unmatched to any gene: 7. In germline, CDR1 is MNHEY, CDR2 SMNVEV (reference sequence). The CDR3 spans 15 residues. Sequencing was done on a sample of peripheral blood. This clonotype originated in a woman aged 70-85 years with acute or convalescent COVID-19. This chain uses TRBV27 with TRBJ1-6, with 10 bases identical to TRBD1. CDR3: CASTPGQGRNSPLHF. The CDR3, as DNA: TGTGCCAGCACCCCGGGACAGGGGCGGAATTCACCCCTCCACTTT.